One sample yielded the 5 T cell receptor beta chains listed below, sequenced in a study of T cell changes during pregnancy in multiple sclerosis. Some clones are missing from TCRdb's copy, which holds only in-frame ones; the method was immunoSEQ multiplex PCR. The repertoire holds 70,000 to 95,000 clones, with just over 90% as singletons. The source material was peripheral blood, sampled in the second trimester of pregnancy. The receptors originated from a female donor in good health, enrolled as a control in a pregnancy study.

The V gene is TRBV2, the J gene TRBJ2-7; 10 nucleotides line up with TRBD1. The CDR3 has 13 amino acids. Germline lookup yields CDR1 SNHLY and CDR2 FYNNEI. With 5 bases clipped from V and 3 bases from J, the junction kept 1 base outside the gene matches. The CDR3 loop reads CASSWDRGYEQYF. The CDR3 nucleotides read TGTGCCAGCAGTTGGGACAGGGGCTACGAGCAGTACTTC.

The genes are TRBV4-3 and TRBJ2-1, with 10 bases aligning to TRBD1. Germline loops: CDR1 LGHNA, CDR2 YSLEER. CDR3 length equals 15 residues. Trimming removed 3 bases from V and 1 base from J; junction bases left unmatched: 0. CDR3: CASSQDRGSYNEQFF. In DNA, the CDR3 is TGCGCCAGCAGCCAGGACAGGGGGTCCTACAATGAGCAGTTCTTC.

As regards this clone: The sample contains more than one DNA sequence encoding this CDR3. This chain connects TRBV15 to TRBJ2-1; the D gene is possibly TRBD2 (5 bases). Trimming shortened V by 0 bases and J by 8 bases, and 8 bases separated the two germline ends. Germline V lookup: CDR1 LNHNV, CDR2 YYDKDF (reference sequence). The CDR3 length is 13 residues. This chain's CDR3 is CATSRDRGYEQFF. CDR3 coding DNA: TGTGCCACCAGCAGAGATCGGGGTTATGAGCAGTTCTTC.

The genes are TRBV19 and TRBJ2-2; 8 bases agree with TRBD1. Germline trimming cut 4 bases from V and 6 bases from J; bases unmatched to any gene: 4. Germline V gene sequence: CDR1 LNHDA, CDR2 SQIVND (reference sequence). The CDR3 is 14 amino acids. CDR3 sequence reads: CASSRDRLAGELFF. In nucleotides, the CDR3 is TGTGCCAGTAGTAGGGACAGGTTAGCCGGGGAGCTGTTTTTT.

The chain couples TRBV15 to TRBJ1-1; 12 bases are a match to TRBD1. CDR1 is LNHNV, CDR2 YYDKDF, per germline (reference sequence). With 1 base clipped from V and 6 bases from J, the junction kept 6 bases outside the gene matches. This CDR3 region has 16 residues. The chain's CDR3 is CATSRGRDRGLSEAFF. CDR3 in DNA: TGTGCCACCAGCAGAGGCCGGGACAGGGGGCTCTCTGAAGCTTTCTTT. Drawing the rest from reference TRBV15 and TRBJ1-1, the complete variable domain is DAMVIQNPRYQVTQFGKPVTLSCSQTLNHNVMYWYQQKSSQAPKLLFHYYDKDFNNEADTPDNFQSRRPNTSFCFLDIRSPGLGDTAMYLCATSRGRDRGLSEAFFGQGTRLTVV.